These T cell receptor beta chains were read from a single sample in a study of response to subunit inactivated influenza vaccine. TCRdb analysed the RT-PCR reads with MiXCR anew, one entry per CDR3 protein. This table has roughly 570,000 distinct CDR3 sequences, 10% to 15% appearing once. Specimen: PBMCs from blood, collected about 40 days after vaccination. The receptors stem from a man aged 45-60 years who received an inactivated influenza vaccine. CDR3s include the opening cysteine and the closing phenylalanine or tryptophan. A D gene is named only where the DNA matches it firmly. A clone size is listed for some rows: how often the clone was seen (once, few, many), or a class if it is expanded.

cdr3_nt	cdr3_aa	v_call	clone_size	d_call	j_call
TGTGCCAGCAGCCAAGAGGTTAGCCAGAACACTGAAGCTTTCTTT	CASSQEVSQNTEAFF	TRBV3-1	-	-	TRBJ1-1
TGTGCCAGCAGTTACGCGGCAGGGGGGCAATTCTACGAGCAGTACTTC	CASSYAAGGQFYEQYF	TRBV6-5	-	-	TRBJ2-7
TGCGCCAGCTCGACCAGGGGCTCCTACAATGAGCAGTTCTTC	CASSTRGSYNEQFF	TRBV5-1	many	-	TRBJ2-1
TGTGCCAGCAGCCTGTGGGACAGCGGAGATACGCAGTATTTT	CASSLWDSGDTQYF	TRBV7-9	-	TRBD1	TRBJ2-3
TGCAGCGTAGAGACAGGGTCCTCCTACGAGCAGTACTTC	CSVETGSSYEQYF	TRBV29-1	-	TRBD1	TRBJ2-7
TGTGCCAGCAGCACGACAGGGGTCGTCTTCACAGATACGCAGTATTTT	CASSTTGVVFTDTQYF	TRBV5-6	many	TRBD1	TRBJ2-3
TGCGCCAGCAGGGATTCTTCAGGGAACTATGGCTACACCTTC	CASRDSSGNYGYTF	TRBV5-1	few	-	TRBJ1-2
TGTGCCAGCGGACGGATGAACACTGAAGCTTTCTTT	CASGRMNTEAFF	TRBV7-2	few	-	TRBJ1-1
TGTGCCAGCAGTTACTCGCGGCTAGAGAGGAACACCGGGGAGCTGTTTTTT	CASSYSRLERNTGELFF	TRBV6-5	few	-	TRBJ2-2
TGCAGTGCTAGGGCGACAGGGGAACTCTTCGATGAGCAGTTCTTC	CSARATGELFDEQFF	TRBV20-1	-	TRBD1	TRBJ2-1
TGTGCCAGCAGCCCTCCCCATGGTAGCCGAAGATACTACGAGCAGTACTTC	CASSPPHGSRRYYEQYF	TRBV7-2	-	-	TRBJ2-7
TGCAGTGCTTCACTTGGTGGCGGGGGTACCGGGGAGCTGTTTTTT	CSASLGGGGTGELFF	TRBV20-1	-	TRBD2	TRBJ2-2
TGCGCCAGCAGCTTGTCTCCGGCCAACACTGAAGCTTTCTTT	CASSLSPANTEAFF	TRBV5-1	few	-	TRBJ1-1
TGTGCCAGCAGCTTACCACCCCTCGATGAGCAGTTCTTC	CASSLPPLDEQFF	TRBV7-9	-	-	TRBJ2-1
TGCAGTGCTAGAGTCGGGGGACCCTACAATGAGCAGTTCTTC	CSARVGGPYNEQFF	TRBV20-1	few	-	TRBJ2-1
TGTGCCAGCAGCCCCGACGCCACTAGCACAGATACGCAGTATTTT	CASSPDATSTDTQYF	TRBV5-4	few	-	TRBJ2-3
TGTGCCGGGGGACAGGGTGAGACCCAGTACTTC	CAGGQGETQYF	TRBV6-5	-	TRBD1	TRBJ2-5
TGTGCCAGCAGCTCCCAGTCAACGGTGGGCGGACGCACAGATACGCAGTATTTT	CASSSQSTVGGRTDTQYF	TRBV11-2	few	-	TRBJ2-3
TGTGCCACCAGTGATCCTAGGTCGGGCGATGAGCAGTTCTTC	CATSDPRSGDEQFF	TRBV24-1	few	-	TRBJ2-1
TGTGCCACCAGCAGAGAAGGTCTGTTAGCGGGAGAGGGCAATGAGCAGTTCTTC	CATSREGLLAGEGNEQFF	TRBV15	many	TRBD2	TRBJ2-1
TGCGCCAGCAGCTTGACAGGACAGGGGGGACACAATGAGCAGTTCTTC	CASSLTGQGGHNEQFF	TRBV5-1	few	TRBD1	TRBJ2-1
TGTGCCAGCTCACCGTCACAGTACGCGAACACCGGGGAGCTGTTTTTT	CASSPSQYANTGELFF	TRBV18	-	-	TRBJ2-2
TGTGCCAGCAGCGCCCAGGGGCGTGACTATGGCTACACCTTC	CASSAQGRDYGYTF	TRBV7-9	few	-	TRBJ1-2
TGCGCCAGCAGTCCGGGACTAGCGGGGGATCAAGAGACCCAGTACTTC	CASSPGLAGDQETQYF	TRBV10-1	few	TRBD2	TRBJ2-5
TGTGCCAGCAGTTTCGGCGTTAGCGGGGGCCAGGCAGATACGCAGTATTTT	CASSFGVSGGQADTQYF	TRBV28	-	TRBD2	TRBJ2-3
TGCAGTGCTTCACGAACTAGCGCAAATGAGCAGTTCTTC	CSASRTSANEQFF	TRBV20-1	-	TRBD2	TRBJ2-1
TGTGCCAGCAGCTTAGCCGAGGTTACGCAGTATTTT	CASSLAEVTQYF	TRBV7-2	many	-	TRBJ2-3
TGTGCCAGCAGCTTGGAGGCTGAGGCTTTCTTT	CASSLEAEAFF	TRBV5-6	many	-	TRBJ1-1
TGTGCCAGCAGTACCACCGGGACAGGGAGCACAGATACGCAGTATTTT	CASSTTGTGSTDTQYF	TRBV12-3/TRBV12-4	many	TRBD1	TRBJ2-3
TGTGCCAGCAGTGAGGGGTTCGGCGGCTACACCTTC	CASSEGFGGYTF	TRBV28	few	-	TRBJ1-2
TGTGCCAGCAGCCACCGGGACTACCGTAACAATGAGCAGTTCTTC	CASSHRDYRNNEQFF	TRBV7-2	-	TRBD2	TRBJ2-1
TGTGCCAGCAGTTTAGGGGGCACTGAAAAACTGTTTTTT	CASSLGGTEKLFF	TRBV28	-	-	TRBJ1-4
TGCGCCAGCAGCCTCTGGACTAGCGGGAGTCATTCCTACAATGAGCAGTTCTTC	CASSLWTSGSHSYNEQFF	TRBV5-1	-	TRBD2	TRBJ2-1
TGCAGCGTTGGCGGCGGAGGGTTTTATGGCTACACCTTC	CSVGGGGFYGYTF	TRBV29-1	few	-	TRBJ1-2
TGTGCCAGCAGTTACTCGGGGGCAGGGATGAGAATTCAGCCCCAGCATTTT	CASSYSGAGMRIQPQHF	TRBV6-2/TRBV6-3	-	-	TRBJ1-5